Sequencing of this T cell receptor beta chain was carried out in a study of blood T cells in healthy people across ages. The second PCR ran roughly 7 to 12 cycles with a sample-barcoded 5' primer and J-beta primers. MiXCR was run by TCRdb on the 5' RACE reads, yielding one entry per CDR3 protein. The sample shows over 1,300,000 distinct CDR3 sequences, around 55% of them seen only once. The junction had 8 bases not matched to a gene; V was cut back by 4 bases and J by 5 bases. The CDR3 has 14 residues. This chain uses TRBV12-3 or TRBV12-4 with TRBJ2-7; TRBD2 agrees at 7 bases. The material sequenced was blood. The sequence was collected from a man aged 18 to 30 in good health. CDR3 region: CASSSRLASNEQYF. The CDR3 nucleotides read TGTGCCAGCAGTTCCCGACTAGCCAGCAACGAGCAGTACTTC.